This TCR beta chain was identified during a study of OX40 agonist ivuxolimab in advanced cancers. Across the study: A history of anti-PD-1, anti-PD-L1 or anti-CTLA-4 therapy was acceptable, and about 40% had some.

The assay was immunoSEQ multiplex PCR, and TCRdb's table has in-frame clones only and misses some. Among approximately 120,000 clones listed, around 93% were seen once. Drawing of blood for sampling happened at baseline, at cycle 4 day 1, and at cycle 7 day 1. The CDR3 runs 18 residues. Per germline, CDR1 SGHRS and CDR2 YFSETQ. Losses at the gene ends were 4 bases for V and 0 bases for J; bases not matched to a gene: 9. The V call is TRBV5-1, the J call TRBJ2-4, with 11 bases identical to TRBD2. The clonotype was recovered from an adult with an advanced solid tumor such as melanoma, head and neck, liver or kidney cancer. Sequenced material: CD4+ or CD8+ T cells sorted from blood, taken in a trial of the OX40 agonist ivuxolimab. The CDR3 nucleotides read TGCGCCAGCAGCCCCGGGACTAGCGGAGGTCTAGCCAAAAACATTCAGTACTTC. This gives the protein CASSPGTSGGLAKNIQYF.